Listed below are T cell receptor beta chains from one sample, sequenced in a study of radiotherapy plus CTLA-4 blockade in lung cancer. Measured with immunoSEQ multiplex PCR; TCRdb has only the in-frame clones, and not every one. Of some 78,000 clones in the sample, 70% to 90% were seen once. Sequences were derived from peripheral blood, sampled from a patient treated with radiotherapy plus ipilimumab. The receptor source for this set is a human donor with non-small cell lung cancer who had stable disease on radiotherapy plus ipilimumab. The CDR3 runs from the conserved cysteine through the conserved F or W. D genes are given only for firm matches. The size field is filled for only some rows; it gives once, few, many or a size class.

d_gene: TRBD2
abundance: NA
v_gene: TRBV7-3
j_gene: TRBJ2-1
CDR3nt: TGTGCCAGCAGCCTGACTAGCGGGGGGGAAAATGAGCAGTTCTTC
CDR3aa: CASSLTSGGENEQFF

d_gene: NA
abundance: NA
v_gene: TRBV14
j_gene: TRBJ1-1
CDR3nt: TGTGCCAGCAGCCAAGGCACTGAAGCTTTCTTT
CDR3aa: CASSQGTEAFF

d_gene: NA
abundance: few
v_gene: TRBV15
j_gene: TRBJ1-5
CDR3nt: TGTGCCACCAGCAGAGGCCGGGACAGCAATCAGCCCCAGCATTTT
CDR3aa: CATSRGRDSNQPQHF

d_gene: NA
abundance: NA
v_gene: TRBV5-1
j_gene: TRBJ1-1
CDR3nt: TGCGCCAGCAACCCCGGGGGGCCTAGCACTGAAGCTTTCTTT
CDR3aa: CASNPGGPSTEAFF

d_gene: NA
abundance: NA
v_gene: TRBV7-3
j_gene: TRBJ2-5
CDR3nt: TGTGCCAGCAGCTTAAGTCCCCAGGGTGGGGGAGAGACCCAGTACTTC
CDR3aa: CASSLSPQGGGETQYF

d_gene: NA
abundance: NA
v_gene: TRBV5-1
j_gene: TRBJ2-2
CDR3nt: TGCGCCAGCAGCTCCCGGACAGACACCGGGGAGCTGTTTTTT
CDR3aa: CASSSRTDTGELFF

d_gene: NA
abundance: NA
v_gene: TRBV4-1
j_gene: TRBJ2-7
CDR3nt: TGCGCCAGCAGCCAAGTCATCGCTAGCTCCTACGAGCAGTACTTC
CDR3aa: CASSQVIASSYEQYF

d_gene: NA
abundance: NA
v_gene: TRBV4-1
j_gene: TRBJ2-1
CDR3nt: TGCGCCAGCAGCCAAGATGATCGGACGGCGCAGTTCTTC
CDR3aa: CASSQDDRTAQFF

d_gene: TRBD2
abundance: NA
v_gene: TRBV27
j_gene: TRBJ2-6
CDR3nt: TGTGCCAGCAGTTTATTGGGACTAGCGGGAGGTTCCTCTGGGGCCAACGTCCTGACTTTC
CDR3aa: CASSLLGLAGGSSGANVLTF

d_gene: NA
abundance: NA
v_gene: TRBV9
j_gene: TRBJ2-7
CDR3nt: TGTGCCAGCAGCGTAGGCCACAGGGTAGCCGAGCAGTACTTC
CDR3aa: CASSVGHRVAEQYF

d_gene: TRBD2
abundance: NA
v_gene: TRBV5-1
j_gene: TRBJ2-1
CDR3nt: TGCGCCAGCGAGGGCGGGAGAAATCCCTACAATGAGCAGTTCTTC
CDR3aa: CASEGGRNPYNEQFF

d_gene: TRBD1
abundance: NA
v_gene: TRBV4-1
j_gene: TRBJ1-6
CDR3nt: TGCGCCAGCAGCCAAGGGACAGGCGGCTCACCCCTCCACTTT
CDR3aa: CASSQGTGGSPLHF

d_gene: NA
abundance: NA
v_gene: TRBV5-4
j_gene: TRBJ2-5
CDR3nt: TGTGCCAGCAGCTTGCGCGCGGGGGCCCTTAAGTACCAAGAGACCCAGTACTTC
CDR3aa: CASSLRAGALKYQETQYF

d_gene: NA
abundance: NA
v_gene: TRBV9
j_gene: TRBJ2-1
CDR3nt: TGTGCCAGCAGCGTAAACGTGGATGAGCAGTTCTTC
CDR3aa: CASSVNVDEQFF

d_gene: NA
abundance: NA
v_gene: TRBV4-2
j_gene: TRBJ1-1
CDR3nt: TGTGCCAGCAGCCCTCCCGTCGCCTTCGCTGAAGCTTTCTTT
CDR3aa: CASSPPVAFAEAFF

d_gene: NA
abundance: NA
v_gene: TRBV20-1
j_gene: TRBJ2-7
CDR3nt: TGCAGTGTTAGCCCTGGATACGAGCAGTACTTC
CDR3aa: CSVSPGYEQYF

d_gene: NA
abundance: few
v_gene: TRBV10-3
j_gene: TRBJ1-6
CDR3nt: TGTGCCATCAGTGAGTCGCTGGGGGCACGGTCACCCCTCCACTTT
CDR3aa: CAISESLGARSPLHF

d_gene: TRBD1
abundance: NA
v_gene: TRBV9
j_gene: TRBJ2-5
CDR3nt: TGTGCCAGCAGCGCACCAGGGGGCGGGGTGACGAAGACCCAGTACTTC
CDR3aa: CASSAPGGGVTKTQYF

d_gene: NA
abundance: NA
v_gene: TRBV4-2
j_gene: TRBJ2-1
CDR3nt: TGTGCCAGCAGCCAAAGCCCAGCCAATGAGCAGTTCTTC
CDR3aa: CASSQSPANEQFF

d_gene: NA
abundance: NA
v_gene: TRBV18
j_gene: TRBJ2-1
CDR3nt: TGTGCCAGCTCACCGTTGGGGACCAGGGTTCATGAGCAGTTCTTC
CDR3aa: CASSPLGTRVHEQFF

d_gene: NA
abundance: NA
v_gene: TRBV2
j_gene: TRBJ2-7
CDR3nt: TGTGCCAGCAGTGTCCAGCGGACCCTCTCCTACGAGCAGTACTTC
CDR3aa: CASSVQRTLSYEQYF

d_gene: TRBD1
abundance: NA
v_gene: TRBV7-9
j_gene: TRBJ1-4
CDR3nt: TGTGCCAGCAGCAGAGGACAGGGGGAAAAACTGTTTTTT
CDR3aa: CASSRGQGEKLFF

d_gene: TRBD1
abundance: NA
v_gene: TRBV6-5
j_gene: TRBJ1-5
CDR3nt: TGTGCCAGCAGTTCTGGGACAGGGGGGCCCCAGCATTTT
CDR3aa: CASSSGTGGPQHF

d_gene: NA
abundance: NA
v_gene: TRBV6-1
j_gene: TRBJ1-6
CDR3nt: TGTGCCAGCAGTTTGGACAGTGGGGGTTCACCCCTCCACTTT
CDR3aa: CASSLDSGGSPLHF

d_gene: NA
abundance: NA
v_gene: TRBV28
j_gene: TRBJ2-7
CDR3nt: TGTGCCGCAGTCTCGGGCTGGTCCTACGAGCAGTACTTC
CDR3aa: CAAVSGWSYEQYF

d_gene: NA
abundance: NA
v_gene: TRBV11-3
j_gene: TRBJ2-1
CDR3nt: TGTGCCAGCAGCTTAGGCGCAGGTCGCGGATACAATGAGCAGTTCTTC
CDR3aa: CASSLGAGRGYNEQFF

d_gene: TRBD1
abundance: NA
v_gene: TRBV19
j_gene: TRBJ1-6
CDR3nt: TGTGCCAGTAGTCGAGGGCAGGGGGCCTCACCCCTCCACTTT
CDR3aa: CASSRGQGASPLHF

d_gene: NA
abundance: NA
v_gene: TRBV27
j_gene: TRBJ2-1
CDR3nt: TGTGCCAGCAGGAGGGACGGCTACAATGAGCAGTTCTTC
CDR3aa: CASRRDGYNEQFF

d_gene: TRBD2
abundance: NA
v_gene: TRBV29-1
j_gene: TRBJ2-3
CDR3nt: TGCAGCGCTTCCGTCCTAGCGGGCACAGATACGCAGTATTTT
CDR3aa: CSASVLAGTDTQYF

d_gene: TRBD2
abundance: NA
v_gene: TRBV5-5
j_gene: TRBJ2-1
CDR3nt: TGTGCCAGCAGTTCTCGGGAGGGGTCGTACAATGAGCAGTTCTTC
CDR3aa: CASSSREGSYNEQFF

d_gene: NA
abundance: NA
v_gene: TRBV2
j_gene: TRBJ2-1
CDR3nt: TGTGCCACCAACAAGGCAAGTAACAATGAGCAGTTCTTC
CDR3aa: CATNKASNNEQFF

d_gene: TRBD1
abundance: NA
v_gene: TRBV10-3
j_gene: TRBJ2-7
CDR3nt: TGTGCCATCATGCAGGGGGCCTACGAGCAGTACTTC
CDR3aa: CAIMQGAYEQYF

d_gene: NA
abundance: NA
v_gene: TRBV11-2
j_gene: TRBJ1-6
CDR3nt: TGTGCCAGCAGCACAATTGCCAGGGGAGGGTCCCTCCACTTT
CDR3aa: CASSTIARGGSLHF

d_gene: NA
abundance: NA
v_gene: TRBV7-6
j_gene: TRBJ2-6
CDR3nt: TGTGCCAGCAGCTTAGAGTGGGTACAGGGAAACCCTGGGGCCAACGTCCTGACTTTC
CDR3aa: CASSLEWVQGNPGANVLTF

d_gene: TRBD2
abundance: NA
v_gene: TRBV11-2
j_gene: TRBJ2-1
CDR3nt: TGTGCCAGCAGCTTAAGCGGGGGGGCCCTCAATGAGCAGTTCTTC
CDR3aa: CASSLSGGALNEQFF

d_gene: TRBD1
abundance: NA
v_gene: TRBV4-2
j_gene: TRBJ2-7
CDR3nt: TGTGCCAGCAGCCGATCGGGACAGGGGTCTGTGCGGGAGCAGTACTTC
CDR3aa: CASSRSGQGSVREQYF

d_gene: NA
abundance: NA
v_gene: TRBV10-2
j_gene: TRBJ1-2
CDR3nt: TGCGCCAGCAGTCAGGCCGAGTCGAGGAGCTACACCTTC
CDR3aa: CASSQAESRSYTF

d_gene: NA
abundance: NA
v_gene: TRBV5-1
j_gene: TRBJ2-3
CDR3nt: TGCGCCAGCAGCCGCGGGGACACAGATACGCAGTATTTT
CDR3aa: CASSRGDTDTQYF

d_gene: TRBD2
abundance: NA
v_gene: TRBV7-6
j_gene: TRBJ2-5
CDR3nt: TGTGCCAGCAGCCCACGGACTAGCGGGAGGGCCCTGGAGACCCAGTACTTC
CDR3aa: CASSPRTSGRALETQYF

d_gene: NA
abundance: once
v_gene: TRBV7-9
j_gene: TRBJ1-1
CDR3nt: TGTGCCAGCAGCTTAGAGGGGGGGCGAGCAAACACTGAAGCTTTCTTT
CDR3aa: CASSLEGGRANTEAFF

d_gene: TRBD1
abundance: NA
v_gene: TRBV5-1
j_gene: TRBJ2-7
CDR3nt: TGCGCCAGCAACAATGGACAGGGTCGAACCTACGAGCAGTACTTC
CDR3aa: CASNNGQGRTYEQYF

d_gene: NA
abundance: NA
v_gene: TRBV27
j_gene: TRBJ2-1
CDR3nt: TGTGCCAGCTGGGCAAATCATAACAATGAGCAGTTCTTC
CDR3aa: CASWANHNNEQFF

d_gene: NA
abundance: NA
v_gene: TRBV27
j_gene: TRBJ2-2
CDR3nt: TGTGCCAGCGCGCTCTTAAACACCGGGGAGCTGTTTTTT
CDR3aa: CASALLNTGELFF

d_gene: TRBD2
abundance: NA
v_gene: TRBV7-3
j_gene: TRBJ2-1
CDR3nt: TGTGCCAGCAGCGCCGGACTAGGCTACAATGAGCAGTTCTTC
CDR3aa: CASSAGLGYNEQFF

d_gene: NA
abundance: NA
v_gene: TRBV5-6
j_gene: TRBJ2-7
CDR3nt: TGTGCCAGCAGCTTGGCCTCGGCCACCTACGAGCAGTACTTC
CDR3aa: CASSLASATYEQYF

d_gene: TRBD2
abundance: NA
v_gene: TRBV28
j_gene: TRBJ2-7
CDR3nt: TGTGCCAGCAGTTTATGGGGACAGACTAGCGGGAGCGCGATACCCTACGAGCAGTACTTC
CDR3aa: CASSLWGQTSGSAIPYEQYF

d_gene: TRBD2
abundance: once
v_gene: TRBV2
j_gene: TRBJ2-2
CDR3nt: TGTGCCAGCCTGCGGGAGCCTGCCGGGGAGCTGTTTTTT
CDR3aa: CASLREPAGELFF

d_gene: NA
abundance: NA
v_gene: TRBV7-8
j_gene: TRBJ2-7
CDR3nt: TGTGCCAGCAGCTTAATAGGGCAATCCTACGAGCAGTACTTC
CDR3aa: CASSLIGQSYEQYF

d_gene: NA
abundance: NA
v_gene: TRBV2
j_gene: TRBJ1-4
CDR3nt: TGTGCCAGCAGTTTCCAGACAGGACTTAATGAAAAACTGTTTTTT
CDR3aa: CASSFQTGLNEKLFF

d_gene: NA
abundance: NA
v_gene: TRBV19
j_gene: TRBJ2-2
CDR3nt: TGTGCCAGTCAGCGCGGAGAGGTAAACGGGGAGCTGTTTTTT
CDR3aa: CASQRGEVNGELFF

d_gene: NA
abundance: once
v_gene: TRBV7-7
j_gene: TRBJ2-3
CDR3nt: TGTGCTAGCAGCCCGGGCCTCTCAAAAGATACGCAGTATTTT
CDR3aa: CASSPGLSKDTQYF

d_gene: TRBD2
abundance: once
v_gene: TRBV5-1
j_gene: TRBJ2-1
CDR3nt: TGCGCCAGCAGCCTCGGGGGGGCTGACAATGAGCAGTTCTTC
CDR3aa: CASSLGGADNEQFF